This T cell receptor (beta chain) appears in the sequencing data of a study of T-cell reconstitution after alpha-beta-depleted transplantation in children. Trimming left V 5 bases short and J 6 bases short, with 17 bases between. The CDR3 covers 15 residues. Unique molecular identifiers were incorporated when the TCRbeta library was constructed. TCRdb re-called the PCR reads through MiXCR, storing one row per CDR3 protein. Of 700,000 to 850,000 distinct CDR3 sequences in the sample, approximately 15% are singletons; the top ten hold around 5%. Study-wide points: Newly made T cells mostly supplied T-cell counts and diversity one year after transplant.

This clonotype was counted many times. Antigen: not known. The material sequenced was PBMCs, mostly from graft donor cells, taken 360 days after TCRalphabeta/CD19-depleted stem cell transplant. The chain has TRBV12-3 or TRBV12-4 and TRBJ2-1; a possible D gene is TRBD1 (6 bases). The sequence derives from a male patient between 10 and 17 years old who had a stem cell transplant for acute lymphoblastic leukemia, so the T cells may come from the graft donor. CDR3 amino acids: CASSQGGIPINEQFF. CDR3 sequence (DNA): TGTGCCAGCAGTCAAGGGGGAATTCCCATCAATGAGCAGTTCTTC.